Presented here are 5 T cell receptor beta chains from one specimen sequenced in a study of blood T cell repertoires in COVID-19. The method was immunoSEQ multiplex PCR; TCRdb's version includes in-frame clones alone and lacks a portion of them. Here the sample spans a few hundred thousand clones, 80% being singletons. The specimen sequenced was PBMCs or T cells enriched from blood (not recorded which). The receptors come from a man aged 25 to 45 with acute COVID-19.

A few counts support this clone. V is TRBV28 and J is TRBJ2-5; D unclear. CDR1 MDHEN and CDR2 SYDVKM come from the germline V gene. The CDR3 is made up of 13 amino acids. V shed 5 bases and J shed 0 bases, with 7 bases lying between them. The CDR3 coding sequence is TGTGCCAGCAGTATCCTACACCAAGAGACCCAGTACTTC. It encodes CASSILHQETQYF.

This chain uses TRBV6-5 with TRBJ1-5, with unresolved D. From germline, CDR1 is MNHEY and CDR2 SVGAGI. V was clipped by 10 bases and J by 3 bases, with 13 bases between them. This CDR3 has 13 amino acids. Written as DNA, the CDR3 is TGTGCCACCCACAGAGGGTTCAATCAGCCCCAGCATTTT. The encoded protein is CATHRGFNQPQHF.

The V and J genes are TRBV6-5 and TRBJ1-2; 8 bases match TRBD1. Germline V gene data show CDR1 as MNHEY and CDR2 as SVGAGI. CDR3 length: 12 amino acids. V lost 9 bases to trimming and J lost 8 bases; unmatched junction nucleotides: 8. CDR3 region: CASESGGAGYTF. CDR3 coding DNA: TGTGCCAGTGAATCAGGGGGCGCGGGCTACACCTTC.

The chain links TRBV2 to TRBJ1-1; D is uncertain. This CDR3 region has 12 residues. The germline CDR1 and CDR2 sequences are SNHLY and FYNNEI. With 7 bases removed from V and 4 bases from J, the gap between germline ends came to 10 bases. The CDR3 loop is CASTEGGTEAFF. The CDR3 region has the DNA TGTGCCAGCACCGAGGGAGGCACTGAAGCTTTCTTT.

The J gene is TRBJ1-2, the V gene TRBV5-1; 9 bases map to TRBD1. Germline V lookup: CDR1 SGHRS, CDR2 YFSETQ. The CDR3 runs 15 residues. The V and J ends lost 2 bases and 3 bases, in that order; junction bases with no gene match: 5. As DNA, the CDR3 is TGCGCCAGCAGCTTTGGGACAGGGAGGGACTATGGCTACACCTTC. Residues: CASSFGTGRDYGYTF.